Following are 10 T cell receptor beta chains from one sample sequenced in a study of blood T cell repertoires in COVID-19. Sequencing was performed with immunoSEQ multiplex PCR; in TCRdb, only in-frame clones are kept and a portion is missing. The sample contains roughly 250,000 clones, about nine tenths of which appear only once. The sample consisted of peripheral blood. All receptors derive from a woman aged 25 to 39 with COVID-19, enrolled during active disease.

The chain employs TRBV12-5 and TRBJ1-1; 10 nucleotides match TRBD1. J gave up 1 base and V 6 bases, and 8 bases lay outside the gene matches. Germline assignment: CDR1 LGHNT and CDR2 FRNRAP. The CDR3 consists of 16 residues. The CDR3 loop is CASGRDRGTQNTEAFF. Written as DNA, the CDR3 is TGTGCTAGTGGCCGGGACAGGGGTACCCAGAACACTGAAGCTTTCTTT.

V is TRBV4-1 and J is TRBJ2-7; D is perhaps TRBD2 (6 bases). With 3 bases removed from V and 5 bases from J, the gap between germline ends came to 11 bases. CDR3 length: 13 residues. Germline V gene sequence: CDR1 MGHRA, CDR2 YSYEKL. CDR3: CASSQRDVNEQYF. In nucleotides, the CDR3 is TGCGCCAGCAGCCAGCGGGACGTCAACGAGCAGTACTTC.

The CDR3 reads CASSRRETDTQYF. CDR3 nucleotide sequence: TGTGCCAGCTCGAGACGGGAGACAGATACGCAGTATTTT. The chain combines TRBV5-5 with TRBJ2-3; D possibly corresponds to TRBD2 (6 bases). Germline V gene sequence: CDR1 SGHKS, CDR2 YYEKEE (reference sequence). Between the trimmed V and J ends, which lost 7 bases and 3 bases, there was a span of 12 bases. This CDR3 contains 13 residues.

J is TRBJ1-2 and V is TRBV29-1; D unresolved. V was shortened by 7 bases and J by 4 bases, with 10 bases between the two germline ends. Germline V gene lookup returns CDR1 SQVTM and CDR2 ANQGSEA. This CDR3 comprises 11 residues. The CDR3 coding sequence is TGCAGCGCAGAACGAGTCTATGGCTACACCTTC. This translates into CSAERVYGYTF.

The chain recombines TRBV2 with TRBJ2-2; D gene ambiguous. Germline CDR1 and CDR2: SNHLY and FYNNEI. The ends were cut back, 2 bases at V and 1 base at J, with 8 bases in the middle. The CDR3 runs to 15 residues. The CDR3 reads CASSEFTGNTGELFF. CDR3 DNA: TGTGCCAGCAGTGAATTTACGGGGAACACCGGGGAGCTGTTTTTT.

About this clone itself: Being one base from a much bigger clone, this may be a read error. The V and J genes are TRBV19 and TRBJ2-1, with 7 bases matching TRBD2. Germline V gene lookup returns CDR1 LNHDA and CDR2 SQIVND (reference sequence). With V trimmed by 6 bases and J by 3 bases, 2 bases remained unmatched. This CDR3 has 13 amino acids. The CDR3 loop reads CASSWTSYNEQFF. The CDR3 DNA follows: TGTGCCAGTAGCTGGACTAGCTACAATGAGCAGTTCTTC.

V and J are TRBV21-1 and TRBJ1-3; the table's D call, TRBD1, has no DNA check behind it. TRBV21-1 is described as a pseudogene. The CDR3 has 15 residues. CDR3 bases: TGTGCCAGCAGCAAAGGCTCACACTCTGGAAACACCATATATTTT. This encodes CASSKGSHSGNTIYF.

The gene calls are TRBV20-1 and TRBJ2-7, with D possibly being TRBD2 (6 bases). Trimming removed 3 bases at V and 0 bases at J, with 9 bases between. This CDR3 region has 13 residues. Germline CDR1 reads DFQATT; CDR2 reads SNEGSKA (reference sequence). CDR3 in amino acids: CSASGRSSYEQYF. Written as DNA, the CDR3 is TGCAGTGCTAGTGGGAGGAGCTCCTACGAGCAGTACTTC.

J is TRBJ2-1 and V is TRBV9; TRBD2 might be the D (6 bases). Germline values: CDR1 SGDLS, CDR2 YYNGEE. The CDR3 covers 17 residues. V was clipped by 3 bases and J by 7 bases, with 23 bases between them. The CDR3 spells CASSDTGLSNLLNEQFF. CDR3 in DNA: TGTGCCAGCAGCGACACTGGACTATCGAATCTCTTAAATGAGCAGTTCTTC.

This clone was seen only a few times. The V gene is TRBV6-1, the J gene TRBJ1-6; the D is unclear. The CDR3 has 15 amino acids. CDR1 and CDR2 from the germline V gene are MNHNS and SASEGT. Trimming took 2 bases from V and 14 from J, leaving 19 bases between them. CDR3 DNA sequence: TGTGCCAGCAGTGAAACGGCGGGTGATTATTTGGCCCTCCACTTT. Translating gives CASSETAGDYLALHF.